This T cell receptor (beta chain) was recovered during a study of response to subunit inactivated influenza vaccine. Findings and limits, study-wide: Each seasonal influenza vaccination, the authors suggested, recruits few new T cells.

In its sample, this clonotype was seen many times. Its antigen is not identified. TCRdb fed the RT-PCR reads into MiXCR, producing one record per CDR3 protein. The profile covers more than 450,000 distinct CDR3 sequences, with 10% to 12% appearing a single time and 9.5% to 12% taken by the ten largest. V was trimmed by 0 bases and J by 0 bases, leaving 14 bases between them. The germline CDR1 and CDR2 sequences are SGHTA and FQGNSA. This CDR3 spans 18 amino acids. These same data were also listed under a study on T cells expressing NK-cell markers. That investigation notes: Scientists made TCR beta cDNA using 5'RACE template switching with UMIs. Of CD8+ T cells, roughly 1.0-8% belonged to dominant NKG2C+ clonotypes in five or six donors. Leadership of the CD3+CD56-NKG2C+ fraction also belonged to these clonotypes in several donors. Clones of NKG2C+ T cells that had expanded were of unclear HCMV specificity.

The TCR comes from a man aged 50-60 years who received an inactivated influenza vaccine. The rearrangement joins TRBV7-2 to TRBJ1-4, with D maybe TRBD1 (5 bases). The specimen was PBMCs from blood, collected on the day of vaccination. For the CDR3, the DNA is TGTGCCAGCAGCTTAGCTGGGGCAGGATCTGCAACTAATGAAAAACTGTTTTTT. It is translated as CASSLAGAGSATNEKLFF.